Below, 31 T cell receptor beta chains from the same sample are listed, as sequenced in a study of TET2 disruption in CD19-targeted CAR T cells. Their recognized antigens are unknown. Sample treatment: autologous CTL019 cells: CD19 CAR with 4-1BB and CD3 zeta domains. Sequencing was performed with immunoSEQ multiplex PCR; in TCRdb, only in-frame clones are kept and a portion is missing. The sample has about 25,000 clones, and its top ten clones hold roughly 1.8%. Material: CD8- CAR+ T cells sorted from cultured blood T cells, obtained for CD19 CAR T cell therapy. The subset is: CD8-negative CAR-positive T cells from the infusion product. The origin of the receptors is an older man with chronic lymphocytic leukemia.

About this clone: The CDR3 end lies 3 residues beyond the end of the read and is filled in from the germline J gene. The genes are TRBV10-3 and TRBJ1-2, with 12 bases fitting TRBD1. The CDR3 length is 17 residues. J was trimmed by 5 bases and V by 2 bases; bases with no gene match: 9. Germline CDR1 ENHRY, CDR2 SYGVKD. CDR3 amino acids: CAISEGGQGARGYGYTF. Partial CDR3 DNA: TGTGCCATCAGTGAGGGGGGACAGGGGGCGCGAGGGTATGGC.

CDR3 DNA (partial): TGTGCCAGCAGCTTAGGGGCGACAGGGGATGGT. Its protein is CASSLGATGDG. The full CDR3 protein is CASSLGATGDGQYF. The V gene is TRBV7-6, the J gene TRBJ2-4; 8 nucleotides align to TRBD1. Sequencing ends 3 residues short of the CDR3 end; the germline J gene provides the rest. This CDR3 is built from 14 residues. CDR1 and CDR2 (germline): SGHVS, FNYEAQ. Based on the CDR3 plus reference TRBV7-6 and TRBJ2-4, the full variable domain is GAGVSQSPRYKVTKRGQDVALRCDPISGHVSLYWYRQALGQGPEFLTYFNYEAQQDKSGLPNDRFSAERPEGSISTLTIQRTEQRDSAMYRCASSLGATGDGQYFGAGTRLSVL.

Notes on this clone: The read ends 3 residues shy of where the CDR3 ends; the end is completed using the germline J gene. J is TRBJ2-3 and V is TRBV20-1; the D gene is possibly TRBD1 (5 bases). The germline V gene has CDR1 DFQATT and CDR2 SNEGSKA (reference sequence). The CDR3 loop spans 12 amino acids. The CDR3 is CSATGFQETQYF. Partial CDR3 DNA: TGCAGTGCTACAGGGTTCCAAGAGACG.

A word on this clone: The CDR3 is cut off 3 residues early in the read; its end comes from the germline J gene. The V gene is TRBV30, the J gene TRBJ2-3; maybe TRBD1 (6 bases). The CDR3 spans 16 residues. The V end lost 0 bases, the J end lost 2 bases, and 15 bases lay between the germline ends. In germline, CDR1 is GTSNPN, CDR2 SVGIG (reference sequence). The sequenced CDR3 bases are TGTGCCTGGAGTGTAGGTTTACAGGGTAACACAGATACG. This translates into CAWSVGLQGNTDT. The whole CDR3 is CAWSVGLQGNTDTQYF.

This clone registers medium-sized by frequency. The missing CDR3 end, 3 residues past where the read stops, is filled in from the germline J gene. The chain joins TRBV6-2 or TRBV6-3 to TRBJ2-3, with D perhaps TRBD1 (5 bases). V lost 10 bases and J 0 bases, leaving 11 bases between the germline ends. Per germline, CDR1 MNHEY and CDR2 SVGEGT. There are 13 residues in the CDR3. Incomplete CDR3 DNA: TGTGCCACCAGACAGACCAGCACAGATACG. Its protein product is CATRQTSTDT. The CDR3 in its entirety is CATRQTSTDTQYF.

With respect to this clone: The CDR3 is cut off 3 residues early in the read; its end comes from the germline J gene. The V and J genes are TRBV6-2 or TRBV6-3 and TRBJ1-5; a weak D match, TRBD1 (6 bases). CDR1 is MNHEY and CDR2 is SVGEGT in the germline V gene. V gave up 0 bases and J gave up 3 bases, with 9 bases separating them. This CDR3 spans 15 amino acids. The part of the CDR3 DNA that was read is TGTGCCAGCAGTTACTCAGGGGGAAACAATCAGCCC. Translation gives CASSYSGGNNQP. The whole CDR3 region reads CASSYSGGNNQPQHF.

This clone is labeled medium-sized based on frequency. The read gets to within 3 residues of the CDR3 end, and the germline J gene fills in the rest. The chain carries TRBV7-3 and TRBJ1-2; TRBD1 might be the D (6 bases). Germline-derived CDR1 and CDR2 are SGHTA and FQGTGA. The CDR3 covers 13 residues. The V gene lost 5 bases and the J gene lost 5 bases, with 12 bases spanning the gap. The CDR3 bases that were read are TGTGCCAGCAGCGCTCAGGGGAGTTATGGC. Its protein product is CASSAQGSYG. The whole CDR3 sequence is CASSAQGSYGYTF. The full variable domain, completed using reference TRBV7-3 and TRBJ1-2, is GAGVSQTPSNKVTEKGKYVELRCDPISGHTALYWYRQSLGQGPEFLIYFQGTGAADDSGLPNDRFFAVRPEGSVSTLKIQRTERGDSAVYLCASSAQGSYGYTFGSGTRLTVV.

A note on this clone: One junction end does not reproduce the germline sequence, and a read error may be involved. CDR3 DNA (partial): TGTGCCAGCAGGGAAGGATTGATGGGCAGTGCCCCAAACAATGAC. Amino acid sequence: CASREGLMGSAPNND. The entire CDR3 sequence reads CASREGLMGSAPNNDYTF. The chain links TRBV6-1 to TRBJ1-2; D gene unclear. The read terminates 3 residues before the CDR3 end, so the remaining end is supplied by the germline J gene. The CDR3 spans 18 residues. The germline gives CDR1 MNHNS, CDR2 SASEGT.

About this clone itself: The DNA ends 3 residues before the CDR3 does, and the rest of the CDR3 is filled in from the germline J gene. This chain uses TRBV7-3 with TRBJ1-2; the D gene is possibly TRBD1 (5 bases). Germline V lookup: CDR1 SGHTA, CDR2 FQGTGA. CDR3 length: 14 residues. The CDR3: CASSLGLGPDTYTF. CDR3 bases read: TGTGCCAGCAGCTTAGGATTGGGGCCAGATACC.

Turning to this clone: Read data end 3 residues before the CDR3 end; the end is taken from the germline J gene. This chain links TRBV27 with TRBJ1-4; maybe TRBD1 (6 bases). The CDR3 spans 15 residues. V lost 4 bases and J lost 3, with 12 bases in between. Germline V CDR1 and CDR2: MNHEY, SMNVEV (reference sequence). The sequenced CDR3 bases are TGTGCCAGCAGTTCCCCGGGGGGGCCTAATGAAAAA. It specifies CASSSPGGPNEK. From start to end, the CDR3 is CASSSPGGPNEKLFF.

Note on this clone: The CDR3 end is not reached by the read, which stops 3 residues before it; the germline J gene fills it in. Other DNA sequences in this specimen translate into the identical CDR3. The rearrangement uses TRBV2 and TRBJ1-2, with 12 bases identical to TRBD1. This CDR3 spans 16 amino acids. The V and J ends lost 8 bases and 3 bases, in that order; junction bases with no gene match: 10. Germline assignment: CDR1 SNHLY and CDR2 FYNNEI. CDR3 bases read: TGTGCCAGCGGCGGCCGGGACAGGGGGCTTCACTATGGC. This encodes CASGGRDRGLHYG. The entire CDR3 protein reads CASGGRDRGLHYGYTF.

A remark on this clone: The sequenced fragment ends 3 residues before the CDR3 boundary, so the rest is inferred from the germline J gene. The J gene is TRBJ2-5, the V gene TRBV11-2; D may be TRBD2 (5 bases). The germline V gene has CDR1 SGHAT and CDR2 FQNNGV. This CDR3 region has 13 residues. Trimming stripped 6 bases from V and 5 bases from J, with 13 bases between. CDR3 residues: CASSRGLGETQYF. CDR3 DNA, as far as it was read: TGTGCCAGCAGTCGGGGATTGGGGGAGACC.

With respect to this clone: The CDR3 end falls 3 residues outside the read, so it is completed with the germline J gene. The J gene is TRBJ2-7, the V gene TRBV7-9, with TRBD1 as a possible D gene (6 bases). The germline CDR1 and CDR2 sequences are SEHNR and FQNEAQ (reference sequence). The germline V and J ends were trimmed by 7 bases and 2 bases, with 12 bases remaining between them. The CDR3 runs to 13 residues. Here the CDR3 reads CASNTDRTYEQYF. The CDR3 DNA, read in part, is TGTGCCAGCAATACCGACAGGACCTACGAG.

This CDR3 is CASSFMEGLPGELFF. CDR3 DNA (partial): TGTGCCAGCAGTTTTATGGAGGGCCTTCCCGGGGAG. The chain links TRBV12-3 or TRBV12-4 to TRBJ2-2; the D gene is possibly TRBD2 (6 bases). The read terminates 3 residues ahead of where the CDR3 ends, so the germline J gene completes it. V lost 3 bases and J 6 bases, leaving 14 bases between the germline ends. The CDR3 runs 15 residues.

Of note for this clone: Read coverage stops 3 residues before the CDR3 terminus; the germline J gene supplies the remainder. V and J are TRBV19 and TRBJ2-3; 10 nucleotides line up with TRBD2. Germline loops: CDR1 LNHDA, CDR2 SQIVND (reference sequence). Trimming removed 4 bases from V and 2 bases from J; junction bases left unmatched: 3. The CDR3 extends over 15 amino acids. Partial CDR3 DNA: TGTGCCAGTAGTACTAGCGGGGGTTTCACAGATACG. It is translated as CASSTSGGFTDT. The entire CDR3 protein reads CASSTSGGFTDTQYF. Using reference TRBV19 and TRBJ2-3 for the parts outside the CDR3, the full variable domain is DGGITQSPKYLFRKEGQNVTLSCEQNLNHDAMYWYRQDPGQGLRLIYYSQIVNDFQKGDIAEGYSVSREKKESFPLTVTSAQKNPTAFYLCASSTSGGFTDTQYFGPGTRLTVL.

As regards this clone: The CDR3 extends 3 residues past the end of the read, so its final part is completed from the germline J gene. V usage is TRBV7-2 and J usage is TRBJ2-7, with D perhaps matching TRBD2 (7 bases). Per the germline V gene, CDR1 is SGHTA and CDR2 is FQGNSA. Deletions cut 3 bases from V and 4 bases from J, with 13 bases between. The CDR3 runs to 14 residues. Here the CDR3 reads CASSLWGGAYEQYF. CDR3 bases read: TGTGCCAGCAGCTTGTGGGGGGGGGCGTACGAG.

Concerning this clone itself: Sequencing ends 3 residues short of the CDR3 end; the germline J gene provides the rest. The chain joins TRBV5-1 to TRBJ2-7; TRBD1 aligns across 9 bases. CDR3 size: 14 residues. J gave up 3 bases and V 4 bases, and 5 bases lay outside the gene matches. Germline CDR1 reads SGHRS; CDR2 reads YFSETQ. The covered CDR3 bases are TGCGCCAGCAGCCCGACAGGGGGGAACTACGAG. It specifies CASSPTGGNYE. The entire CDR3 reads CASSPTGGNYEQYF.

Note on this clone: The read is 3 residues too short to cover the CDR3 end, so that end is filled in from the germline J gene. V is TRBV6-2 or TRBV6-3 and J is TRBJ1-1; unclear D gene. CDR1 and CDR2 (germline): MNHEY, SVGEGT. CDR3 size: 15 residues. The CDR3 spells CASSRAGGQSNEAFF. The CDR3 DNA, read in part, is TGTGCCAGCAGTCGGGCGGGTGGCCAAAGCAATGAG.

Details on this clone: The missing CDR3 end, 3 residues past where the read stops, is filled in from the germline J gene. The rearrangement uses TRBV2 and TRBJ1-4; 8 positions match TRBD1. The germline CDR1 and CDR2 sequences are SNHLY and FYNNEI. This CDR3 comprises 14 residues. V trimming: 6 bases; J trimming: 7 bases; junction bases outside the gene matches: 7. The CDR3 is CASRVQGAIEKLFF. The covered CDR3 bases are TGTGCCAGCAGAGTCCAGGGGGCGATTGAAAAA.

Details on this clone: The read terminates 3 residues before the CDR3 end, so the remaining end is supplied by the germline J gene. This rearrangement joins TRBV20-1 to TRBJ1-4, with a tentative D call TRBD1 (5 bases). V dropped 6 bases and J dropped 4 bases, with 9 bases sitting between them. Per the germline V gene, CDR1 is DFQATT and CDR2 is SNEGSKA (reference sequence). The CDR3 has 12 residues. CDR3 DNA (partial): TGCAGTGCGACAGAGCGTAATGAAAAA. As protein: CSATERNEK. The complete CDR3 protein is CSATERNEKLFF.

As for this clone: The CDR3 end falls 3 residues outside the read, so it is completed with the germline J gene. The chain carries TRBV19 and TRBJ1-1; D may be TRBD1 (5 bases). This CDR3 is 12 amino acids long. Trimming took 6 bases from V and 1 from J, leaving 6 bases between them. CDR1 is LNHDA, CDR2 SQIVND, per germline (reference sequence). The DNA read from the CDR3 is TGTGCCAGTAGAGACAGGAACACTGAA. Encoded protein: CASRDRNTE. The whole CDR3 region reads CASRDRNTEAFF. Filled out from reference TRBV19 and TRBJ1-1, the complete variable domain reads DGGITQSPKYLFRKEGQNVTLSCEQNLNHDAMYWYRQDPGQGLRLIYYSQIVNDFQKGDIAEGYSVSREKKESFPLTVTSAQKNPTAFYLCASRDRNTEAFFGQGTRLTVV.

Remarks on this clone: The read comes to an end 3 residues before the CDR3 does, leaving the germline J gene to fill in the end. The chain links TRBV10-3 to TRBJ2-1; 8 bases are shared with TRBD1. The J segment lost 2 bases and the V segment lost 6 bases, leaving 6 bases of the junction unmatched. Germline loops: CDR1 ENHRY, CDR2 SYGVKD. The CDR3 has 15 amino acids. CDR3 DNA, as far as it was read: TGTGCCATCAGCGGACAGGGAGGAACCTACAATGAG. Residues: CAISGQGGTYNE. The CDR3, in full, reads CAISGQGGTYNEQFF.

Of note for this clone: An end of the junction does not agree with germline; a read error may underlie this. Sequencing ends 3 residues short of the CDR3 end; the germline J gene provides the rest. Additional DNA sequences in this sample encode the identical CDR3. The gene calls are TRBV29-1 and TRBJ1-2, with a weak D call TRBD1 (5 bases). Per germline, CDR1 SQVTM and CDR2 ANQGSEA. The CDR3 spans 12 residues. CDR3 bases read: TGCAGCGTTGATGACAGAATCTATGGT. As protein: CSVDDRIYG. The full CDR3 is CSVDDRIYGYTF.

On this clone itself: The CDR3 goes on 3 residues after the read ends, and that part is filled in from the germline J gene. This rearrangement joins TRBV18 to TRBJ2-3; 7 bases are shared with TRBD2. Germline CDR1 reads KGHSH; CDR2 reads LQKENI. The CDR3 length is 13 residues. CDR3 amino acids: CASLGGSQLTQYF. Partial CDR3 DNA: TGTGCCAGCTTGGGGGGGAGCCAATTAACG.

In regard to this clone: The CDR3 end lies 3 residues beyond the end of the read and is filled in from the germline J gene. The chain is built from TRBV18 and TRBJ2-4; TRBD2 matches 7 bases. CDR1 and CDR2 from the germline V gene are KGHSH and LQKENI. This CDR3 has 11 residues. Here the CDR3 reads CASSPGGGQYF. CDR3 DNA, as far as it was read: TGTGCCAGCTCACCGGGCGGGGGT.

A remark on this clone: The read stops 3 residues short of the end of the CDR3; the missing end is completed from the germline J gene. The rearrangement uses TRBV29-1 and TRBJ1-2; TRBD1 is a possible D gene (5 bases). V lost 6 bases and J 0 bases, leaving 20 bases between the germline ends. The CDR3 covers 16 residues. CDR1 is SQVTM and CDR2 is ANQGSEA in the germline V gene. The chain's CDR3 is CSVGGTHPSANYGYTF. The sequenced CDR3 bases are TGCAGCGTGGGGGGGACGCACCCGTCTGCTAACTATGGC.

Turning to this clone: The CDR3 end lies 3 residues beyond the end of the read and is filled in from the germline J gene. This sample also contains other DNA sequences that code for the same CDR3. This chain connects TRBV10-3 to TRBJ1-2; no definite D call. V lost 3 bases to trimming and J lost 6 bases, with 14 bases between them. The CDR3 loop spans 14 amino acids. Germline V gene lookup returns CDR1 ENHRY and CDR2 SYGVKD. CDR3 bases read: TGTGCCATCAGTGAAGGTGGACTGTCGGATGGC. Residues: CAISEGGLSDG. The full-length CDR3 reads as CAISEGGLSDGYTF.

A note on this clone: The read terminates 3 residues ahead of where the CDR3 ends, so the germline J gene completes it. The V and J genes are TRBV12-3 or TRBV12-4 and TRBJ2-7; 9 nucleotides align to TRBD1. This CDR3 spans 15 amino acids. J lost 5 bases, V lost 2 bases, and 7 bases had no gene match. The CDR3 sequence: CASSLSPTGGHEQYF. CDR3 bases read: TGTGCCAGCAGTTTAAGTCCAACAGGGGGCCACGAG.

To note about this clone: The read ends 3 residues shy of where the CDR3 ends; the end is completed using the germline J gene. The V and J genes are TRBV4-2 and TRBJ1-5; 7 positions agree with TRBD1. This CDR3 is 18 amino acids long. V was clipped by 2 bases and J by 0 bases; unmatched bases: 10. Germline loops: CDR1 LGHNA, CDR2 YNFKEQ. The sequenced part of the CDR3 DNA is TGTGCCAGCAGCCAATCGGGCGACAGGGATTATAGCAATCAGCCC. This translates into CASSQSGDRDYSNQP. The complete CDR3 sequence is CASSQSGDRDYSNQPQHF.

Notes on this clone: The read terminates 3 residues before the CDR3 end, so the remaining end is supplied by the germline J gene. The gene calls are TRBV5-1 and TRBJ1-1; tentatively, D is TRBD1 (5 bases). The CDR3 spans 13 residues. Trimming cost V 0 bases and J 3 bases, with 6 bases left between them. In germline, CDR1 is SGHRS, CDR2 YFSETQ. CDR3 loop: CASSLAGDTEAFF. The sequenced part of the CDR3 DNA is TGCGCCAGCAGCTTGGCGGGGGACACTGAA.

On this clone itself: The read ends 3 residues shy of where the CDR3 ends; the end is completed using the germline J gene. The chain carries TRBV19 and TRBJ2-7; no clear D. From germline, CDR1 is LNHDA and CDR2 SQIVND (reference sequence). The CDR3 spans 13 residues. V dropped 4 bases and J dropped 0 bases, with 7 bases sitting between them. Partial CDR3 DNA: TGTGCCAGTAGTAGTTCTACCTCCTACGAG. It yields the protein CASSSSTSYE. The CDR3 as a whole reads CASSSSTSYEQYF. Filled out from reference TRBV19 and TRBJ2-7, the complete variable domain reads DGGITQSPKYLFRKEGQNVTLSCEQNLNHDAMYWYRQDPGQGLRLIYYSQIVNDFQKGDIAEGYSVSREKKESFPLTVTSAQKNPTAFYLCASSSSTSYEQYFGPGTRLTVT.